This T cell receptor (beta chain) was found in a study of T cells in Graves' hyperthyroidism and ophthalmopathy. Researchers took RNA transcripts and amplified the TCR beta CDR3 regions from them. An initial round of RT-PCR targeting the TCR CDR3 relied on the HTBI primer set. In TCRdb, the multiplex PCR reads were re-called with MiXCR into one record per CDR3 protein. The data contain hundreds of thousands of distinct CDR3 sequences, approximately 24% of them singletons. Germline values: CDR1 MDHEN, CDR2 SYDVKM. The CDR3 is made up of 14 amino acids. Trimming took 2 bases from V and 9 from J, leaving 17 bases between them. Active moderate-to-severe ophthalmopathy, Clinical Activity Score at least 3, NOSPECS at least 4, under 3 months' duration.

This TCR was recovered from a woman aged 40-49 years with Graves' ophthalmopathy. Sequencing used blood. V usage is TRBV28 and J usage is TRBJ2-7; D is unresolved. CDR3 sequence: CASSLASLVTAQYF. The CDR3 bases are TGTGCCAGCAGTTTAGCCAGTCTAGTAACGGCGCAGTACTTC. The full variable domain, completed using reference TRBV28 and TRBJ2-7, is DVKVTQSSRYLVKRTGEKVFLECVQDMDHENMFWYRQDPGLGLRLIYFSYDVKMKEKGDIPEGYSVSREKKERFSLILESASTNQTSMYLCASSLASLVTAQYFGPGTRLTVT.